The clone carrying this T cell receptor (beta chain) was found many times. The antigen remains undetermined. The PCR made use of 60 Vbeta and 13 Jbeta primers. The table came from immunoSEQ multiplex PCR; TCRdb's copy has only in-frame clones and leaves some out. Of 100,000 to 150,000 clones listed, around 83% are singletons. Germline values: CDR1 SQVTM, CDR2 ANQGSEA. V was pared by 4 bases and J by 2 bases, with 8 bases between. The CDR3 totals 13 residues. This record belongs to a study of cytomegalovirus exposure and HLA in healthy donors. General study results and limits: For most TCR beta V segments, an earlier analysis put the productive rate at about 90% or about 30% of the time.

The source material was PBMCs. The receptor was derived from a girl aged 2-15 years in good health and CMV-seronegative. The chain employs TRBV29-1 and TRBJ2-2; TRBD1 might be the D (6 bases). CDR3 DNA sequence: TGCAGCGTTGGACAGGTTAACACCGGGGAGCTGTTTTTT. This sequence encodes CSVGQVNTGELFF.